These T cell receptor beta chains were read from a single sample in a study of blood T cell repertoires in COVID-19. Sequencing used immunoSEQ multiplex PCR; TCRdb keeps in-frame clones, though not all of them. The sample has around 100,000 clones; about 82% are singletons. The sequenced sample consisted of peripheral blood. These receptor sequences come from a man aged 50 to 59 with active or convalescent COVID-19. The CDR3 runs from the conserved cysteine through the conserved F or W.

CASSHESTAYGYTF	TRBV3-1/TRBV3-2	TRBJ1-2
CASSSPPGTGGDQPQHF	TRBV28	TRBJ1-5
CASSDRDSNQPQHF	TRBV6-5	TRBJ1-5
CASSSTGGTEAFF	TRBV3-1/TRBV3-2	TRBJ1-1
CAWSYGSEQPQHF	TRBV30	TRBJ1-5
CASSQWLDRSTDTQYF	TRBV3-1/TRBV3-2	TRBJ2-3
CASSLSGRGDTQYF	TRBV19	TRBJ2-3
CASSAYRGENEQFF	TRBV5-1	TRBJ2-1
CASSPPNGANYGYTF	TRBV18	TRBJ1-2
CATSDKRDRGQGEKLFF	TRBV24-1	TRBJ1-4
CASSTGLQSYEQYF	TRBV11-2	TRBJ2-7
CSVGTSYEQYF	TRBV29-1	TRBJ2-7
CASSYRLAGVLAKNIQYF	TRBV11-2	TRBJ2-4
CASSLAPDWGYTF	TRBV7-9	TRBJ1-2
CAWSPPQGGDYEQYF	TRBV30	TRBJ2-7
CASSRAATSGITGELFF	TRBV11-2	TRBJ2-2
CSVDSGSEQFF	TRBV29-1	TRBJ2-1
CASSVDFAGGYEQYF	TRBV9	TRBJ2-7
CAISTGETQYF	TRBV10-3	TRBJ2-5
CASTRTSGYNEQFF	TRBV2	TRBJ2-1
CSASLGLDGYTF	TRBV20-1	TRBJ1-2
CASSLEEGGTEAFF	TRBV5-1	TRBJ1-1
CASSSPTGRASYEQYF	TRBV27	TRBJ2-7
CATPGRNTEAFF	TRBV24-1	TRBJ1-1
CASSAYRGEYEQYF	TRBV3-1/TRBV3-2	TRBJ2-7
CASSPAPAGATQYF	TRBV28	TRBJ2-3
CASSLPGLSNQPQHF	TRBV5-4	TRBJ1-5
CASRTRNEQFF	TRBV2	TRBJ2-1